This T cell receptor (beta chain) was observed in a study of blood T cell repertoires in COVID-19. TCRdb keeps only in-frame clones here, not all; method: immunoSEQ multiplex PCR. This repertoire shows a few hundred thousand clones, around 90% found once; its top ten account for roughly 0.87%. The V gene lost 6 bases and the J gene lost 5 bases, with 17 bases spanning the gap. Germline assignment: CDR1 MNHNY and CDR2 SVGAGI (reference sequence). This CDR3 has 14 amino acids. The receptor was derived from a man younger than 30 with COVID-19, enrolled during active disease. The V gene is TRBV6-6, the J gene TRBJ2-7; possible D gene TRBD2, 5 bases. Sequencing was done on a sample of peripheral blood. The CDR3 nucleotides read TGTGCCAGCAGATCCAGTACGGGGTTGCACGAGCAGTACTTC. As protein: CASRSSTGLHEQYF.